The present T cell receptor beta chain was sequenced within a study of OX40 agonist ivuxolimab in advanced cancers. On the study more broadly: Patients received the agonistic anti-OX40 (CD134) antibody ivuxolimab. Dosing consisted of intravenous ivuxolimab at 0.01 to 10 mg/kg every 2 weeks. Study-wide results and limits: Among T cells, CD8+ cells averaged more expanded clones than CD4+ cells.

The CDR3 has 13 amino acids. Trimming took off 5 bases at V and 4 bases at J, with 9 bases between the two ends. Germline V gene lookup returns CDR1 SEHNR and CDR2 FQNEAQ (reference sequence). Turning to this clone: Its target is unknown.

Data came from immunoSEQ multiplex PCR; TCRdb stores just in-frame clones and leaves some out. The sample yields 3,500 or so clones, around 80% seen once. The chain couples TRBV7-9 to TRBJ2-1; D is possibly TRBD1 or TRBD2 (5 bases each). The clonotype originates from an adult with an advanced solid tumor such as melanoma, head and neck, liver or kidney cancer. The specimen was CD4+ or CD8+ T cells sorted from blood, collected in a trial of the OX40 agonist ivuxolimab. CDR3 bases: TGTGCCAGCAGCGGGAGACAGTACAATGAGCAGTTCTTC. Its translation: CASSGRQYNEQFF.